The 3 T cell receptor beta chains below come from one sample, sequenced in a study of cytomegalovirus exposure and HLA in healthy donors. PCR used 60 Vbeta primers and 13 Jbeta primers. Assay: immunoSEQ multiplex PCR; the TCRdb copy retains only in-frame clones and omits some. The sample's table shows approximately 140,000 clones. The sample consisted of PBMCs. Receptor source: a man between 35 and 55 years old in good health and CMV-seronegative.

This chain connects TRBV30 to TRBJ2-3; D uncertain. Germline V gene lookup returns CDR1 GTSNPN and CDR2 SVGIG (reference sequence). V lost 4 bases and J 1 base, leaving 9 bases between the germline ends. The CDR3 runs 13 residues. DNA of the CDR3: TGTGCCTGGACCGCAGTGGGCACAGATACGCAGTATTTT. It yields the protein CAWTAVGTDTQYF.

The V gene is TRBV7-3, the J gene TRBJ2-1, with D maybe TRBD1 (6 bases). Trimming removed 4 bases at V and 6 bases at J, with 13 bases between. Looked up from germline, CDR1 is SGHTA and CDR2 is FQGTGA. The CDR3 spans 14 residues. The CDR3 DNA reads TGTGCCAGCAGCTCGAACAGGGTGTCCAATGAGCAGTTCTTC. Translating it yields CASSSNRVSNEQFF.

V gene TRBV27 combines with J gene TRBJ2-7; tentative D call: TRBD2 (5 bases). Germline CDR1 MNHEY, CDR2 SMNVEV (reference sequence). The V and J ends lost 3 bases and 7 bases respectively, with 22 bases between them. The CDR3 spans 16 residues. In DNA, the CDR3 is TGTGCCAGCAGTTTTAGGCCCTGGACTGATTTCGGGGAGCAGTACTTC. This encodes CASSFRPWTDFGEQYF.